This T cell receptor (beta chain) emerged from a study of T-cell reconstitution after alpha-beta-depleted transplantation in children. General observations from the study: Surviving recipient T cells and thymic progenitors underlay high day-60 TCRbeta diversity in some patients. About two months after transplant, alpha-beta T cells reportedly came from several hundred expanded graft clones. At one year after transplant, newly produced T cells mostly accounted for T-cell counts and diversity.

Unique molecular identifiers tagged the TCRbeta library. TCRdb re-called the PCR reads through MiXCR, storing one row per CDR3 protein. The sample has around 130,000 distinct CDR3 sequences, roughly 9% seen once. The germline CDR1 and CDR2 sequences are SQVTM and ANQGSEA. The CDR3 is 14 amino acids. Trimming took off 7 bases at V and 4 bases at J, with 17 bases between the two ends. This clonotype has a handful of counts. Its target is not known. The sequence was obtained from a girl under three years old who had a stem cell transplant for combined immunodeficiency, so the T cells may come from the graft donor. The sequencing used PBMCs, mostly from graft donor cells, collected 180 days after TCRalphabeta/CD19-depleted stem cell transplant. The rearrangement joins TRBV29-1 to TRBJ2-1; TRBD1 might be the D (7 bases). This CDR3 reads CSALQGRPYNEQFF. CDR3 DNA sequence: TGCAGCGCCTTACAGGGGAGGCCTTACAATGAGCAGTTCTTC.